This T cell receptor (beta chain) is from a study of identifying expanded T cells in peripheral blood. TCRdb's copy holds only in-frame clones and misses some; the assay was immunoSEQ multiplex PCR. The table has around 76,000 clones, about 90% seen once. The CDR3 has 11 residues. The germline CDR1 and CDR2 sequences are SGHDT and YYEEEE. V and J are TRBV5-6 and TRBJ2-5; D gene ambiguous. TRBJ2-7 explains the end of the DNA better; the J call may be wrong. This clonotype was obtained from a person aged 18-70 years in good health. Sample: blood. This CDR3 is CASSSVSEQYF. The CDR3 bases are TGTGCCAGCAGCTCAGTATCCGAGCAGTACTTC.